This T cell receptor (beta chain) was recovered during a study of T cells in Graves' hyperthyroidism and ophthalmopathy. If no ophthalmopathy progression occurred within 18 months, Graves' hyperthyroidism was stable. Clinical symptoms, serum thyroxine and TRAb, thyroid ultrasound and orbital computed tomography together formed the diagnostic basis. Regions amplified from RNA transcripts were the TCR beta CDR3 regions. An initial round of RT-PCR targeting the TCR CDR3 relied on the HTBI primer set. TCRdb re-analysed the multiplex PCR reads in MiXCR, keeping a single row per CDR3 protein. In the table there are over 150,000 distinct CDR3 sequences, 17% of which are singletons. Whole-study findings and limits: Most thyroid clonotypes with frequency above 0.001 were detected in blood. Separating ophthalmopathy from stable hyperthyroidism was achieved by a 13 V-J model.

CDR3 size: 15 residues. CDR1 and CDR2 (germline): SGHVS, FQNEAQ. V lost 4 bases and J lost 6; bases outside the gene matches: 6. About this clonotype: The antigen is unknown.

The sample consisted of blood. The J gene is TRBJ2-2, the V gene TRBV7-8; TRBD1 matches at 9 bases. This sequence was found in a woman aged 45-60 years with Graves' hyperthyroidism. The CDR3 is CASSSGTGPPGELFF. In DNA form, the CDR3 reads TGTGCCAGCAGCTCCGGGACAGGGCCGCCCGGGGAGCTGTTTTTT. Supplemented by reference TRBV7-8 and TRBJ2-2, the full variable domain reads GAGVSQSPRYKVAKRGQDVALRCDPISGHVSLFWYQQALGQGPEFLTYFQNEAQLDKSGLPSDRFFAERPEGSVSTLKIQRTQQEDSAVYLCASSSGTGPPGELFFGEGSRLTVL.